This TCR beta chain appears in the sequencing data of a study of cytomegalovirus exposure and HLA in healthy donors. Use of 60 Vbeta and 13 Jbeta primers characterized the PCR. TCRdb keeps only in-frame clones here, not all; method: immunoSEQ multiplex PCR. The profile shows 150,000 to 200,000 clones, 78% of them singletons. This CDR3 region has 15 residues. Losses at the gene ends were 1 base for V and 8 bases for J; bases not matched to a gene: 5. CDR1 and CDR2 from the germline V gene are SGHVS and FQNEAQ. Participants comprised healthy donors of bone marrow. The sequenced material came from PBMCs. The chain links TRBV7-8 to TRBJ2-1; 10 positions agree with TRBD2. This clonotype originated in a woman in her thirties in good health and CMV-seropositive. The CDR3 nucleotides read TGTGCCAGCAGCTTAGAGTGGACTAGCGGAGATGAGCAGTTCTTC. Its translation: CASSLEWTSGDEQFF.